This TCR beta chain was captured in a study of blood T cell repertoires in COVID-19. Overall study context: The samples span acute and convalescent COVID-19 from the United States, Italy and Spain.

As originally analysed: Estimates of nucleated cell counts were drawn from the amplification of reference gene primers. Repertoires were generated with immunoSEQ multiplex PCR, while TCRdb's copy carries only in-frame clones and drops some. The V and J calls and clone size come from that table; D and trimming were worked out from the DNA. Seen here are 80,000 or so clones, roughly 84% observed once, and the top ten hold 11%. The trim removed 10 bases at V and 2 bases at J, leaving 7 bases unmatched. CDR1 is ENHRY, CDR2 SYGVKD, per germline. The CDR3 is 13 residues long. Sequencing used peripheral blood. This clonotype was obtained from a man aged 55 to 70 with COVID-19, enrolled during active disease. V is TRBV10-3 and J is TRBJ1-2; 7 bases are shared with TRBD1. CDR3 amino acids: CATGQEKNYGYTF. CDR3 DNA: TGTGCCACCGGACAGGAGAAAAACTATGGCTACACCTTC.